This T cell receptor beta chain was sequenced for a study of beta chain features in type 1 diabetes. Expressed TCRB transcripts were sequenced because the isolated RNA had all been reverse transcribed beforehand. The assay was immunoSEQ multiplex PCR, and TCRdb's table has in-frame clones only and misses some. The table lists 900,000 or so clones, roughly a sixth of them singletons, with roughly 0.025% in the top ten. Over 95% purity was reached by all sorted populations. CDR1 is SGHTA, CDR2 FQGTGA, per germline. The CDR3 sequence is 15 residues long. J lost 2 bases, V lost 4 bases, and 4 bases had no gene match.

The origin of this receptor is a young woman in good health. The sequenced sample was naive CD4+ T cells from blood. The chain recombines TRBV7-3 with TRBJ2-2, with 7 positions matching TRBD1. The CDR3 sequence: CASSSGTVNTGELFF. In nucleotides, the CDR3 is TGTGCCAGCAGCTCCGGGACAGTAAACACCGGGGAGCTGTTTTTT.